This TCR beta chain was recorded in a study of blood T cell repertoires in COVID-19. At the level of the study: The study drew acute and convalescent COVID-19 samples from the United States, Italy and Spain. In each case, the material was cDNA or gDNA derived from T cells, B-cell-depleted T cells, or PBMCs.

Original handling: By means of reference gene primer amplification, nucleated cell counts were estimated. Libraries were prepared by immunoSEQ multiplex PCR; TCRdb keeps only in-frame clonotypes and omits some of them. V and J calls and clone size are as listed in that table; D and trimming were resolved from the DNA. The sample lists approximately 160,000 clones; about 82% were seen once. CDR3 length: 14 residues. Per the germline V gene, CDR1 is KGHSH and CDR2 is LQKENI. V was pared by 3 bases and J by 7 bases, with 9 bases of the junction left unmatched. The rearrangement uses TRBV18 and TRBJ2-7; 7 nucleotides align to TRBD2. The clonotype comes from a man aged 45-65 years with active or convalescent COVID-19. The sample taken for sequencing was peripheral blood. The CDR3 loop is CASSPTSGEGEQYF. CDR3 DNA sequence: TGTGCCAGCTCACCGACAAGCGGGGAAGGAGAGCAGTACTTC.